These 10 T cell receptor beta chains share one sample of origin, sequenced in a study of T cells in tuberculosis. Clones were sequenced by immunoSEQ multiplex PCR, and TCRdb holds only the in-frame ones, with some missing. The sample holds 44,000 or so clones, about 95% seen once. Sequences were obtained from PBMCs. Source of these receptors: a donor aged 5-35 years with latent tuberculosis or without tuberculosis infection.

V usage is TRBV30 and J usage is TRBJ1-1; D is possibly TRBD1 (5 bases). The CDR3 is made up of 15 amino acids. Per germline, CDR1 GTSNPN and CDR2 SVGIG (reference sequence). Trimming took off 0 bases at V and 3 bases at J, with 14 bases between the two ends. For the CDR3, the DNA is TGTGCCTGGAGTGTAGGCCAGGGCCGATACACTGAAGCTTTCTTT. This translates into CAWSVGQGRYTEAFF.

The genes are TRBV6-5 and TRBJ1-2; 7 bases match TRBD1. This CDR3 is built from 16 residues. Germline trimming cut 3 bases from V and 4 bases from J; bases unmatched to any gene: 11. Germline CDR1 is MNHEY and CDR2 is SVGAGI. CDR3 residues: CASSYLQSGGLYGYTF. CDR3 coding DNA: TGTGCCAGCAGTTATCTCCAGTCAGGGGGGCTCTATGGCTACACCTTC.

For the CDR3, the DNA is TGTGCCAGCAGTGTGGGCAGGGGTTCGGAGCCCCAGCATTTT. Amino acids: CASSVGRGSEPQHF. The chain joins TRBV2 to TRBJ1-5, with D possibly TRBD1 on 6 matching bases. The CDR3 spans 14 residues. Germline CDR1 reads SNHLY; CDR2 reads FYNNEI. V was clipped by 4 bases and J by 8 bases, with 15 bases between them.

The V gene is TRBV5-1, the J gene TRBJ1-2; D ambiguous. Trimming left V 0 bases short and J 1 base short, with 10 bases between. The germline V gene encodes CDR1 SGHRS and CDR2 YFSETQ. The CDR3 spans 15 residues. The CDR3: CASSLGQAFNYGYTF. CDR3 nucleotides: TGCGCCAGCAGCTTGGGACAAGCCTTTAACTATGGCTACACCTTC.

The V and J genes are TRBV27 and TRBJ2-2, with TRBD2 matching 8 bases. The CDR3 is 13 amino acids. V lost 6 bases, J lost 8 bases, and 5 bases stayed unmatched. From germline, CDR1 is MNHEY and CDR2 SMNVEV (reference sequence). The CDR3 DNA is TGTGCCAGCAGCGGGACTAGTTGGGGGGAGCTGTTTTTT. Its protein product is CASSGTSWGELFF.

V is TRBV11-3 and J is TRBJ2-2; tentative D call: TRBD2 (7 bases). CDR1 and CDR2 from the germline V gene are SGHNT and YENEEA. The CDR3 runs 15 residues. The V end lost 8 bases, the J end lost 0 bases, and 13 bases lay between the germline ends. The CDR3 loop is CASGGEGANTGELFF. CDR3 nucleotides: TGTGCCAGCGGCGGGGAGGGGGCGAACACCGGGGAGCTGTTTTTT.

The chain links TRBV19 to TRBJ2-7; TRBD2 agrees at 12 bases. With V trimmed by 3 bases and J by 0 bases, 9 bases remained unmatched. CDR3 size: 18 residues. Looked up from germline, CDR1 is LNHDA and CDR2 is SQIVND (reference sequence). The CDR3 nucleotides are TGTGCCAGTAGTATGGGAACTAGCGGGAGGAAAAGCTCCTACGAGCAGTACTTC. It codes for CASSMGTSGRKSSYEQYF.

V is TRBV10-3 and J is TRBJ1-1; D is undetermined. CDR1 ENHRY and CDR2 SYGVKD come from the germline V gene. The CDR3 is made up of 14 amino acids. Trimming pared 0 bases from V and 3 bases from J, leaving 8 bases between. CDR3 protein: CAISESAFDTEAFF. Written as DNA, the CDR3 is TGTGCCATCAGTGAGTCGGCCTTTGACACTGAAGCTTTCTTT.

The chain joins TRBV13 to TRBJ2-3, with D uncertain. Germline V lookup: CDR1 PRHDT, CDR2 FYEKMQ (reference sequence). The CDR3 contains 12 residues. Between the trimmed V and J ends, which lost 5 bases and 2 bases, there was a span of 5 bases. The CDR3 protein is CASSPFTDTQYF. CDR3 sequence (DNA): TGTGCCAGCAGCCCCTTCACAGATACGCAGTATTTT.

The chain links TRBV5-1 to TRBJ2-3, with 12 bases that match TRBD1. Germline trimming cut 1 base from V and 4 bases from J; bases unmatched to any gene: 4. Germline-derived CDR1 and CDR2 are SGHRS and YFSETQ. The CDR3 is 16 amino acids. CDR3 in amino acids: CASSLTGDRGPDTQYF. Here the CDR3 DNA reads TGCGCCAGCAGCTTGACGGGGGACAGGGGGCCAGATACGCAGTATTTT.